The following is a T cell receptor (beta chain) sequence with its context. The data stem from a study of CD8 T cells in Susac syndrome. Age- and sex-matched healthy donors served as the control group. The authors reverse transcribed roughly 0.5 to 1 ug RNA with random hexamers. TCRdb ran MiXCR on the immunoSEQ multiplex PCR reads and lists one entry per CDR3 protein. In the table there are more than 75,000 distinct CDR3 sequences, over 80% of which are singletons. The CDR3 has 13 residues. Germline-derived CDR1 and CDR2 are ENHRY and SYGVKD. With 7 bases removed from V and 3 bases from J, the gap between germline ends came to 13 bases.

The TCR originated in a human donor in good health. Sequencing was performed on CD8+ T cells from PBMCs. The chain joins TRBV10-3 to TRBJ2-7; possibly TRBD1 or TRBD2 for D (5 bases each). CDR3 sequence reads: CAITGAIGYEQYF. The CDR3 region has the DNA TGTGCCATCACCGGGGCGATTGGCTACGAGCAGTACTTC.